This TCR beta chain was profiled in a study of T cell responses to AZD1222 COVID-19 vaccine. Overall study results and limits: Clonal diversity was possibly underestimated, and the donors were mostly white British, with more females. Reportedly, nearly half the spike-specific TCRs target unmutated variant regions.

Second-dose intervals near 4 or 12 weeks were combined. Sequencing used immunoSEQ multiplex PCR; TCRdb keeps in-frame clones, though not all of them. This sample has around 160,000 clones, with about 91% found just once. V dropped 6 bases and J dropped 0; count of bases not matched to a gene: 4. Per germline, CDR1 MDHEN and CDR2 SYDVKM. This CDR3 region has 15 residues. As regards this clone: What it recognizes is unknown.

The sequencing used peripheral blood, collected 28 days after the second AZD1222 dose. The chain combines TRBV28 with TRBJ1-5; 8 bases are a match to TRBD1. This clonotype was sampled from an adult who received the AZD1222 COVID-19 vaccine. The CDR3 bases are TGTGCCAGCAGCCCGGACAGGGCTAGCAATCAGCCCCAGCATTTT. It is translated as CASSPDRASNQPQHF.